This passage covers 6 T cell receptor beta chains from one sample sequenced in a study of regulatory T cells in long-lasting Graves disease. The time point here: newly diagnosed GD, antithyroid drugs for less than 3 months. The TCR library was made from RNA extracted from PBMCs. CDR3 regions were amplified by Arm-PCR using iRepertoire HTBI primers to build TCR beta libraries. Using its own MiXCR run on the multiplex PCR reads, TCRdb lists one record per CDR3 protein. The profile shows around 250,000 distinct CDR3 sequences, roughly 21% of them singletons. Sequencing used peripheral blood mononuclear cells (PBMCs), obtained at new diagnosis, from a patient treated with antithyroid drugs. The receptors were sampled from a female donor with Graves disease.

This clonotype was recorded at least ten times. The J gene is TRBJ1-1, the V gene TRBV20-1; 7 positions agree with TRBD1. The CDR3 is 14 residues long. Germline-derived CDR1 and CDR2 are DFQATT and SNEGSKA (reference sequence). After removal of 3 bases from V and 1 base from J, the junction contained 5 bases not matched to a gene. Here the CDR3 reads CSASPTGENTEAFF. Written as DNA, the CDR3 is TGCAGTGCTAGCCCTACAGGGGAGAACACTGAAGCTTTCTTT.

The V and J genes are TRBV7-2 and TRBJ2-2, with TRBD1 as a possible D gene (5 bases). Per the germline V gene, CDR1 is SGHTA and CDR2 is FQGNSA. The CDR3 is made up of 15 amino acids. V was shortened by 5 bases and J by 4 bases, with 14 bases between the two germline ends. CDR3 region: CASSLQGFGTGELFF. CDR3 coding DNA: TGTGCCAGCAGCCTCCAGGGATTCGGCACCGGGGAGCTGTTTTTT.

This clonotype was seen ten or more times. V usage is TRBV4-3 and J usage is TRBJ2-1; 7 positions match TRBD2. Germline CDR1 is LGHNA and CDR2 is YSLEER. The CDR3 is made up of 16 amino acids. The V gene end was trimmed by 1 base and the J gene end by 6 bases; junction bases not matched to a gene: 9. Here the CDR3 reads CASSQGPREVFNEQFF. The CDR3 coding sequence is TGCGCCAGCAGCCAAGGCCCACGGGAGGTTTTCAATGAGCAGTTCTTC.

This clonotype came up many times. V usage is TRBV2 and J usage is TRBJ2-1, with no clear D. V lost 3 bases and J 9 bases, leaving 9 bases between the germline ends. This CDR3 comprises 12 residues. Germline loops: CDR1 SNHLY, CDR2 FYNNEI. CDR3 in amino acids: CASSDDRAEQFF. The CDR3, as DNA: TGTGCCAGCAGTGACGATCGGGCTGAGCAGTTCTTC.

This sequence joins TRBV7-2 and TRBJ2-7; D call uncertain. Germline V CDR1 and CDR2: SGHTA, FQGNSA. This CDR3 comprises 15 residues. The V end was cut by 6 bases, the J end by 2 bases, with 17 bases between. The CDR3 nucleotides are TGTGCCAGCAGGTCGAAACGCTCAACTACCTACGAGCAGTACTTC. Its protein product is CASRSKRSTTYEQYF.

In its sample, this clonotype was seen many times. The chain uses TRBV12-3 or TRBV12-4 and TRBJ2-1; TRBD2 matches 14 bases. After removal of 6 bases from V and 9 bases from J, the junction contained 7 bases not matched to a gene. This CDR3 contains 15 residues. The CDR3, as DNA: TGTGCCAGCAGGGAGACTAGCGGGGGGGCCGGTGAGCAGTTCTTC. Amino acids: CASRETSGGAGEQFF.